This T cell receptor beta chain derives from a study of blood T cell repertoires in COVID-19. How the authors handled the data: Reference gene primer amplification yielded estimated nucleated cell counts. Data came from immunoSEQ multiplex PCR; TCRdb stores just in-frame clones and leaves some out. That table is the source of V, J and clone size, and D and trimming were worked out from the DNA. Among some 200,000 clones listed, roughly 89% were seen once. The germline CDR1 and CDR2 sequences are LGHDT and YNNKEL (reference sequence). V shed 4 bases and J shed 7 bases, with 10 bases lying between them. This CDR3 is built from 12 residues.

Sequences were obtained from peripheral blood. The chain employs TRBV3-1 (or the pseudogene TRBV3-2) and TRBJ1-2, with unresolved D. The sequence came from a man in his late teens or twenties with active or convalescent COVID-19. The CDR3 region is CASSPGESGYTF. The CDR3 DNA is TGTGCCAGCAGCCCCGGGGAGTCTGGCTACACCTTC.